This is a list of T cell receptor beta chains from one sample in a study of T-cell reconstitution after alpha-beta-depleted transplantation in children. From the PCR reads, TCRdb called clonotypes with MiXCR, one entry per CDR3 protein. Of approximately 240,000 distinct CDR3 sequences detected, approximately 9.5% appear once; the ten largest clones hold about 6%. The sample was PBMCs from the stem cell graft donor, taken from the stem cell graft. The receptors were gathered from a human donor who donated a stem cell graft to a child with acute lymphoblastic leukemia. Both conserved end residues are part of each CDR3. A D gene is named only where the DNA matches it firmly.

D gene: TRBD1
J gene: TRBJ1-3
V gene: TRBV5-6
CDR3 protein: CASSTVGQGRGNTIYF

D gene: .
J gene: TRBJ1-1
V gene: TRBV5-1
CDR3 protein: CASSPTGNMNTEAFF

D gene: TRBD1
J gene: TRBJ2-7
V gene: TRBV4-2
CDR3 protein: CASQRDRGGEQYF

D gene: TRBD1
J gene: TRBJ1-2
V gene: TRBV5-6
CDR3 protein: CASSLDRVNGYTF

D gene: .
J gene: TRBJ2-5
V gene: TRBV24-1
CDR3 protein: CATSDPQEARETQYF

D gene: .
J gene: TRBJ2-3
V gene: TRBV9
CDR3 protein: CASSPLGALSTDTQYF

D gene: TRBD2
J gene: TRBJ2-1
V gene: TRBV14
CDR3 protein: CASSQVLGTRAYNEQFF

D gene: .
J gene: TRBJ2-1
V gene: TRBV24-1
CDR3 protein: CATKGGGHNEQFF

D gene: TRBD1
J gene: TRBJ1-4
V gene: TRBV5-1
CDR3 protein: CASNRTGGNEKLFF

D gene: TRBD1
J gene: TRBJ1-5
V gene: TRBV5-1
CDR3 protein: CASSSTGGESQPQHF

D gene: TRBD2
J gene: TRBJ2-3
V gene: TRBV20-1
CDR3 protein: CSAIPRTSGSDTQYF

D gene: .
J gene: TRBJ1-2
V gene: TRBV7-2
CDR3 protein: CASSIRTDDGYTF

D gene: TRBD1
J gene: TRBJ2-7
V gene: TRBV30
CDR3 protein: CAWSPPTGGQFTPSYEQYF

D gene: .
J gene: TRBJ2-3
V gene: TRBV14
CDR3 protein: CASSPSIDTQYF

D gene: .
J gene: TRBJ1-2
V gene: TRBV4-2
CDR3 protein: CASSQDHAGVLGGYTF

D gene: .
J gene: TRBJ2-2
V gene: TRBV12-3/TRBV12-4
CDR3 protein: CASSWEGSTGELFF

D gene: TRBD1
J gene: TRBJ1-2
V gene: TRBV5-4
CDR3 protein: CASSFDLGTGQGYTF

D gene: TRBD1
J gene: TRBJ2-1
V gene: TRBV5-1
CDR3 protein: CASSFGLGQPGDNEQFF

D gene: TRBD1
J gene: TRBJ1-2
V gene: TRBV27
CDR3 protein: CASSFVGQGARGYTF

D gene: TRBD1
J gene: TRBJ1-1
V gene: TRBV5-1
CDR3 protein: CASSGQGWNTEAFF

D gene: .
J gene: TRBJ2-1
V gene: TRBV20-1
CDR3 protein: CSARVTSGVNREQFF

D gene: .
J gene: TRBJ1-1
V gene: TRBV30
CDR3 protein: CAWNRDTEAFF

D gene: .
J gene: TRBJ1-6
V gene: TRBV27
CDR3 protein: CASSLGPANNSPLHF

D gene: .
J gene: TRBJ2-7
V gene: TRBV20-1
CDR3 protein: CSARDIRPINPYEQYF

D gene: .
J gene: TRBJ2-5
V gene: TRBV7-9
CDR3 protein: CASHPPQETQYF

D gene: .
J gene: TRBJ2-3
V gene: TRBV14
CDR3 protein: CASSQTGADTQYF

D gene: .
J gene: TRBJ2-7
V gene: TRBV7-2
CDR3 protein: CASSPGIRREQYF

D gene: TRBD2
J gene: TRBJ2-1
V gene: TRBV6-2/TRBV6-3
CDR3 protein: CASKAGGGNNEQFF

D gene: .
J gene: TRBJ2-7
V gene: TRBV7-2
CDR3 protein: CASSPRGVAEQYF

D gene: .
J gene: TRBJ2-7
V gene: TRBV7-8
CDR3 protein: CASSLTPQGGTYEQYF

D gene: .
J gene: TRBJ2-5
V gene: TRBV20-1
CDR3 protein: CSAIPGGRQETQYF

D gene: .
J gene: TRBJ1-3
V gene: TRBV12-5
CDR3 protein: CASGLVGTLRHSGNTIYF

D gene: .
J gene: TRBJ2-1
V gene: TRBV12-3/TRBV12-4
CDR3 protein: CASSYKGVTTYNEQFF

D gene: TRBD1
J gene: TRBJ2-7
V gene: TRBV7-8
CDR3 protein: CASSLARTGNYEQYF

D gene: .
J gene: TRBJ2-5
V gene: TRBV5-1
CDR3 protein: CASSLGGFLRDRQTQYF

D gene: .
J gene: TRBJ2-3
V gene: TRBV11-2
CDR3 protein: CASSLNVDTQYF

D gene: .
J gene: TRBJ1-2
V gene: TRBV4-2
CDR3 protein: CASSQGTRGGYTF

D gene: TRBD1
J gene: TRBJ1-2
V gene: TRBV7-9
CDR3 protein: CASSYPGGEYGYTF

D gene: TRBD1
J gene: TRBJ2-7
V gene: TRBV7-9
CDR3 protein: CASRGTGGSDEQYF

D gene: .
J gene: TRBJ2-5
V gene: TRBV12-3/TRBV12-4
CDR3 protein: CASSFVRIQDGETQYF

D gene: TRBD1
J gene: TRBJ1-5
V gene: TRBV18
CDR3 protein: CASSPYGQGVQPQHF